This record looks at one T cell receptor (beta chain) sequence and its context. The J segment lost 1 base and the V segment lost 7 bases, leaving 4 bases of the junction unmatched. This CDR3 region has 14 residues. These data are taken from a study of blood T cell repertoires in COVID-19. Overall study context: The study drew acute and convalescent COVID-19 samples from the United States, Italy and Spain. The analysed material was cDNA or gDNA that came from T cells, B-cell-depleted T cells, or PBMCs.

In the authors' methods: Amplification from reference gene primers served as the basis for estimated nucleated cell counts. TCRdb keeps only in-frame clones here, not all; method: immunoSEQ multiplex PCR. V and J calls and clone size are copied from that table; D and trimming were computed from the DNA. Among under 250,000 clones listed, over 70% were seen once. This rearrangement joins TRBV6-7 to TRBJ2-7; 10 bases agree with TRBD1. TRBV6-7 is an ORF, and what it does is uncertain. The clonotype originates from a woman aged 70-85 years with acute or convalescent COVID-19. What was sequenced was peripheral blood. CDR3 residues: CASILGQGSYEQYF. Written as DNA, the CDR3 is TGTGCCAGCATATTGGGACAGGGGTCCTACGAGCAGTACTTC.